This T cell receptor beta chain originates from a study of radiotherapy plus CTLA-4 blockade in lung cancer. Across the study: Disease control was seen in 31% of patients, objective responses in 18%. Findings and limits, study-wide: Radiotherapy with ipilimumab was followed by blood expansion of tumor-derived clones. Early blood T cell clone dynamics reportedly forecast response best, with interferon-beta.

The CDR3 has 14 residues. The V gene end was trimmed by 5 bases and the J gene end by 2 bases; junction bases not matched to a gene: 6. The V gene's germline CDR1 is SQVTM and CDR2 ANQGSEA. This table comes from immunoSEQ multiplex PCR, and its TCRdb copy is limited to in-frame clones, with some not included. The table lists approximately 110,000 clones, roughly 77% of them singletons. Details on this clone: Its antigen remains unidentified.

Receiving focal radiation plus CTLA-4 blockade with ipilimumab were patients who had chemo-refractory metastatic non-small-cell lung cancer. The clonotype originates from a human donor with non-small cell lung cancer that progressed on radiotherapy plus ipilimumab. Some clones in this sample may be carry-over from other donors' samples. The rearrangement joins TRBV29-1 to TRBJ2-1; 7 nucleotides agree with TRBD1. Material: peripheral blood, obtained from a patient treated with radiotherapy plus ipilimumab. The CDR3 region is CSVQTGFPYNEQFF. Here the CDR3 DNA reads TGCAGCGTTCAGACAGGGTTCCCCTACAATGAGCAGTTCTTC.